Below are 9 T cell receptor beta chains sequenced from a single sample in a study of blood T cell repertoires in COVID-19. Sequencing used immunoSEQ multiplex PCR; TCRdb keeps in-frame clones, though not all of them. The table shows some 350,000 clones, with roughly 87% occurring only once. Sequencing input: PBMCs or T cells enriched from blood (not recorded which). The receptors shown here come from a young woman who had recovered from COVID-19.

This rearrangement joins TRBV24-1 to TRBJ2-1, with 7 bases lining up with TRBD1. The CDR3 runs to 14 residues. The germline V gene has CDR1 KGHDR and CDR2 SFDVKD. V lost 5 bases to trimming and J lost 4 bases; unmatched junction nucleotides: 4. As DNA, the CDR3 is TGTGCCACCAGTGGGCCGGGACAGTACAATGAGCAGTTCTTC. Translating it yields CATSGPGQYNEQFF.

This clone has a handful of counts. V gene TRBV19 combines with J gene TRBJ2-3, with a possible D match to TRBD2 (6 bases). The CDR3 consists of 14 residues. V dropped 7 bases and J dropped 2 bases, with 13 bases sitting between them. The germline gives CDR1 LNHDA, CDR2 SQIVND (reference sequence). The CDR3 coding sequence is TGTGCCAGTAAGAAGGCGGGAAACACAGATACGCAGTATTTT. The encoded protein is CASKKAGNTDTQYF.

The chain employs TRBV6-5 and TRBJ2-7; 9 positions match TRBD2. CDR3 size: 15 residues. Trimming cost V 5 bases and J 1 base; bases outside gene matches: 6. Germline V lookup: CDR1 MNHEY, CDR2 SVGAGI. CDR3 loop: CASSTVAGASYEQYF. DNA of the CDR3: TGTGCCAGCAGTACCGTAGCGGGAGCTTCCTACGAGCAGTACTTC.

The chain carries TRBV28 and TRBJ1-2, with D maybe TRBD1 (6 bases). Germline V gene lookup returns CDR1 MDHEN and CDR2 SYDVKM. V lost 3 bases and J lost 5, with 16 bases in between. This CDR3 contains 15 residues. This CDR3 is CASSLNRGGEYGYTF. The DNA of the CDR3 is TGTGCCAGCAGTTTGAATAGAGGGGGAGAGTATGGCTACACCTTC.

V usage is TRBV10-2 and J usage is TRBJ2-1, with TRBD1 identical over 12 bases. The CDR3 runs 15 residues. The V and J ends lost 3 bases and 7 bases, in that order; junction bases with no gene match: 4. The germline V gene encodes CDR1 WSHSY and CDR2 SAAADI. As DNA, the CDR3 is TGCGCCAGCAGTGACTGGGACAGGGGGCGGAATGAGCAGTTCTTC. This codes for CASSDWDRGRNEQFF.

The gene calls are TRBV4-1 and TRBJ2-7; TRBD2 is a possible D gene (5 bases). V lost 2 bases to trimming and J lost 0 bases, with 8 bases between them. The germline V gene encodes CDR1 MGHRA and CDR2 YSYEKL. This CDR3 is built from 14 residues. CDR3 in amino acids: CASSQLGSSYEQYF. The DNA of the CDR3 is TGCGCCAGCAGCCAACTAGGGAGCTCCTACGAGCAGTACTTC.

In this sample, this clone turned up once. The chain recombines TRBV7-8 with TRBJ1-5; tentatively, D is TRBD1 (6 bases). Germline CDR1 reads SGHVS; CDR2 reads FQNEAQ. V was cut by 1 base and J by 7 bases, with 14 bases left in between. This CDR3 region has 15 residues. Written as DNA, the CDR3 is TGTGCCAGCAGCTTAGGGACAGCGGTGGGCCAGCCCCAGCATTTT. Its translation is CASSLGTAVGQPQHF.

J is TRBJ2-3 and V is TRBV6-2 or TRBV6-3; D is unclear. V was shortened by 5 bases and J by 4 bases, with 10 bases between the two germline ends. CDR3 length equals 13 residues. Germline lookup yields CDR1 MNHEY and CDR2 SVGEGT. This chain's CDR3 is CASSPGTADTQYF. Here the CDR3 DNA reads TGTGCCAGCAGTCCAGGAACCGCAGATACGCAGTATTTT.

This clone came up once. This sequence joins TRBV3-1 (or the pseudogene TRBV3-2) and TRBJ2-1; possibly TRBD1 for D (5 bases). Per the germline V gene, CDR1 is LGHDT and CDR2 is YNNKEL (reference sequence). CDR3 length: 16 residues. The V and J ends lost 8 bases and 8 bases respectively, with 25 bases between them. CDR3 sequence reads: CASCESGSMGPHEQFF. CDR3 nucleotide sequence: TGTGCCAGCTGCGAGTCAGGGTCCATGGGCCCCCATGAGCAGTTCTTC.